A few counts support the clone carrying this T cell receptor (beta chain). Its antigen remains unknown. Per germline, CDR1 SGHAT and CDR2 FQNNGV. V was clipped by 4 bases and J by 4 bases, with 7 bases between them. This CDR3 region has 13 residues. CD45RO-negative, CCR7-selected cells formed the naive CD8 fraction, which excluded terminally differentiated effector memory CD45RA+ cells. The data belong to a study of shared clonotypes between healthy human individuals. General study findings and limits: Estimated richness values were generally larger in naive subsets than in memory subsets.

Assay: immunoSEQ multiplex PCR; the TCRdb copy retains only in-frame clones and omits some. This sample has about 2 million clones, with about 94% found just once. The gene calls are TRBV11-2 and TRBJ1-4; a possible D gene is TRBD1 (5 bases). The sequencing input was naive CD8+ T cells sorted from blood. This receptor was identified in a man younger than 30 in good health. CDR3 sequence reads: CASSYDSNEKLFF. In DNA form, the CDR3 reads TGTGCCAGCAGCTATGACAGTAATGAAAAACTGTTTTTT.